Below, 22 T cell receptor beta chains from the same sample are listed, as sequenced in a study of post-analysis software for immune sequencing data. Overall study results and limits: Controls had lower frequencies than patients of four or five TRBV segments, which included TRBV5-6, TRBV5-1 and TRBV20-1.

TCR beta libraries were prepared from cDNA with unique molecular identifiers. Via MiXCR, TCRdb re-called the PCR reads, giving one row per CDR3 protein. The profile covers hundreds of thousands of distinct CDR3 sequences, with approximately 57% appearing a single time and under 6% taken by the ten largest. These TCRs are of unknown antigen specificity. Sequenced: blood. These receptors all stem from a girl between 10 and 17 years old with multiple sclerosis.

V gene TRBV5-5 combines with J gene TRBJ1-5; D possibly corresponds to TRBD1 (6 bases). The V gene's germline CDR1 is SGHKS and CDR2 YYEKEE (reference sequence). CDR3 length equals 16 residues. The V end lost 2 bases, the J end lost 0 bases, and 12 bases lay between the germline ends. CDR3 DNA sequence: TGTGCCAGCAGCTTACAAGGGGGACATAGCAATCAGCCCCAGCATTTT. It translates to CASSLQGGHSNQPQHF. Variable domain in full (rest from reference TRBV5-5 and TRBJ1-5): DAGVTQSPTHLIKTRGQQVTLRCSPISGHKSVSWYQQVLGQGPQFIFQYYEKEERGRGNFPDRFSARQFPNYSSELNVNALLLGDSALYLCASSLQGGHSNQPQHFGDGTRLSIL.

In DNA form, the CDR3 reads TGTGCCAGCAGTTATCAAAGCTCTGGGGCCAACGTCCTGACTTTC. As protein: CASSYQSSGANVLTF. This chain uses TRBV7-2 with TRBJ2-6, with D uncertain. The CDR3 runs to 15 residues. The germline V gene encodes CDR1 SGHTA and CDR2 FQGNSA. V dropped 6 bases and J dropped 0 bases, with 9 bases sitting between them.

The chain carries TRBV5-1 and TRBJ2-5; D is possibly TRBD2 (7 bases). CDR3 length: 15 amino acids. Trimming took 4 bases from V and 4 from J, leaving 17 bases between them. Looked up from germline, CDR1 is SGHRS and CDR2 is YFSETQ. The CDR3 reads CASSPRGPTRETQYF. For the CDR3, the DNA is TGCGCCAGCAGCCCGCGGGGGCCTACGCGAGAGACCCAGTACTTC.

The V gene is TRBV29-1, the J gene TRBJ1-2; unclear D gene. This CDR3 spans 15 amino acids. Trimming shortened V by 0 bases and J by 3 bases, and 14 bases separated the two germline ends. Germline CDR1 and CDR2: SQVTM and ANQGSEA. This chain's CDR3 is CSVEEYRVLHYGYTF. The DNA of the CDR3 is TGCAGCGTTGAAGAGTATCGGGTTCTCCACTATGGCTACACCTTC.

The chain combines TRBV6-2 or TRBV6-3 with TRBJ2-3; D may match TRBD1 or TRBD2 (5 bases each). There are 14 residues in the CDR3. CDR1 is MNHEY and CDR2 is SVGEGT in the germline V gene. The V end was cut by 3 bases, the J end by 3 bases, with 10 bases between. This CDR3 reads CASSYPGGTDTQYF. The CDR3 DNA sequence: TGTGCCAGCAGTTATCCTGGGGGAACAGATACGCAGTATTTT.

The table lists this clonotype with a count of one. V usage is TRBV7-9 and J usage is TRBJ2-1, with unresolved D. The CDR3 has 16 amino acids. Trimming cost V 8 bases and J 0 bases, with 17 bases left between them. Germline V gene sequence: CDR1 SEHNR, CDR2 FQNEAQ (reference sequence). This chain's CDR3 is CASRTSDIGSYNEQFF. The CDR3 DNA reads as TGTGCCAGCCGTACTTCGGATATAGGCTCCTACAATGAGCAGTTCTTC.

This clonotype was found a few times. The chain's CDR3 is CASSPRVGVYEQYF. DNA of the CDR3: TGTGCCAGCAGTCCTAGGGTGGGGGTTTACGAGCAGTACTTC. This chain connects TRBV6-5 to TRBJ2-7; D might be TRBD1 or TRBD2, each matching 5 bases. Trimming removed 5 bases from V and 4 bases from J, with 15 bases in between. CDR1 is MNHEY and CDR2 is SVGAGI in the germline V gene. The CDR3 spans 14 residues.

V usage is TRBV6-5 and J usage is TRBJ1-2; 7 positions agree with TRBD1. The germline gives CDR1 MNHEY, CDR2 SVGAGI. The length of the CDR3 is 15 residues. The J segment lost 6 bases and the V segment lost 4 bases, leaving 11 bases of the junction unmatched. CDR3 amino acids: CASSSDRVVADGYTF. The DNA of the CDR3 is TGTGCCAGCAGTTCTGACAGGGTGGTTGCTGATGGCTACACCTTC.

The chain is built from TRBV20-1 and TRBJ2-3; D is tentatively TRBD1 or TRBD2 (7 bases each). The CDR3 has 15 amino acids. Trimming removed 4 bases at V and 3 bases at J, with 17 bases between. Per germline, CDR1 DFQATT and CDR2 SNEGSKA (reference sequence). DNA of the CDR3: TGCAGTGCTATCACAGGGGAGGGGACTACAGATACGCAGTATTTT. It translates to CSAITGEGTTDTQYF.

The V call is TRBV5-1, the J call TRBJ2-6; D is ambiguous. The CDR3 is made up of 19 amino acids. V dropped 1 base and J dropped 0 bases, with 17 bases sitting between them. Germline values: CDR1 SGHRS, CDR2 YFSETQ. DNA for the CDR3: TGCGCCAGCAGCTTGTTGGCAGGATTACATAGCTCTGGGGCCAACGTCCTGACTTTC. The encoded protein is CASSLLAGLHSSGANVLTF.

In this sample, this clonotype turned up once. The chain links TRBV28 to TRBJ2-7; 12 bases fit TRBD1. CDR1 is MDHEN and CDR2 is SYDVKM in the germline V gene. Trimming cost V 6 bases and J 6 bases; bases outside gene matches: 12. This CDR3 spans 16 amino acids. The chain's CDR3 is CASSQGQGARPSEQYF. The CDR3 nucleotides are TGTGCCAGCAGCCAGGGACAGGGGGCGCGTCCTTCCGAGCAGTACTTC.

V and J are TRBV20-1 and TRBJ1-2, with a weak D call TRBD1 (6 bases). V dropped 1 base and J dropped 10 bases, with 16 bases sitting between them. The CDR3 sequence is 13 residues long. Germline CDR1 reads DFQATT; CDR2 reads SNEGSKA (reference sequence). CDR3 bases: TGCAGTGCTAGAGGGGGGCAGGTGGTCTTCTACACCTTC. This sequence encodes CSARGGQVVFYTF.

Only a few counts were recorded for this clonotype. V usage is TRBV12-3 or TRBV12-4 and J usage is TRBJ2-1; 8 nucleotides line up with TRBD2. This CDR3 contains 16 residues. J lost 3 bases, V lost 6 bases, and 10 bases had no gene match. The DNA for the CDR3 is TGTGCCAGCAGCCCCCGGGGGGGCTTTCTCTACAATGAGCAGTTCTTC. It codes for CASSPRGGFLYNEQFF.

This chain connects TRBV20-1 to TRBJ2-7; D uncertain. CDR1 is DFQATT and CDR2 is SNEGSKA in the germline V gene (reference sequence). This CDR3 is 16 amino acids long. Trimming took 5 bases from V and 4 from J, leaving 24 bases between them. DNA for the CDR3: TGCAGTGCTTTAGCCCTCCGACGTAGTGCCTCGTACGAGCAGTACTTC. This encodes CSALALRRSASYEQYF.

This chain uses TRBV3-1 with TRBJ2-1; the D is unclear. Germline CDR1 reads LGHDT; CDR2 reads YNNKEL (reference sequence). The CDR3 contains 12 residues. V lost 4 bases and J lost 7, with 8 bases in between. The CDR3 coding sequence is TGTGCCAGCAGCCCCTGGCGGAATGAGCAGTTCTTC. Its protein is CASSPWRNEQFF.

This clonotype was seen a handful of times. The genes are TRBV11-2 and TRBJ2-5; perhaps TRBD1 as D (6 bases). Germline CDR1 is SGHAT and CDR2 is FQNNGV. This CDR3 spans 18 amino acids. The V gene lost 2 bases and the J gene lost 4 bases, with 23 bases spanning the gap. The CDR3 nucleotides are TGTGCCAGCAGCTTATGGGGGCAGGGTGAATTTTCGGGAGAGACCCAGTACTTC. The encoded protein is CASSLWGQGEFSGETQYF. Full variable domain (missing parts from reference TRBV11-2 and TRBJ2-5): EAGVAQSPRYKIIEKRQSVAFWCNPISGHATLYWYQQILGQGPKLLIQFQNNGVVDDSQLPKDRFSAERLKGVDSTLKIQPAKLEDSAVYLCASSLWGQGEFSGETQYFGPGTRLLVL.

CDR3 sequence: CASSSSRLMDTQYF. CDR3 sequence (DNA): TGTGCCAGCAGCTCCAGTAGATTAATGGATACGCAGTATTTT. V usage is TRBV7-9 and J usage is TRBJ2-3; no clear D gene. V was cut by 4 bases and J by 6 bases, with 14 bases left in between. The CDR3 sequence is 14 residues long. Germline V gene data show CDR1 as SEHNR and CDR2 as FQNEAQ (reference sequence).

The sample holds a few counts of this clonotype. The rearrangement uses TRBV29-1 and TRBJ2-7, with 8 bases aligning to TRBD2. V lost 3 bases, J lost 3 bases, and 10 bases stayed unmatched. This CDR3 region has 15 residues. Germline V lookup: CDR1 SQVTM, CDR2 ANQGSEA. The CDR3 is CSVETLAGDDYEQYF. The CDR3 DNA is TGCAGCGTTGAGACCCTAGCGGGCGACGACTACGAGCAGTACTTC.

The gene calls are TRBV6-5 and TRBJ2-4, with D hard to call. The J call may be incorrect, as the DNA end agrees better with TRBJ2-7. Per germline, CDR1 MNHEY and CDR2 SVGAGI. The CDR3 has 11 residues. CDR3 region: CASSRPPEQYF. CDR3 DNA sequence: TGTGCCAGCAGTCGTCCCCCCGAGCAGTACTTC.

V and J are TRBV27 and TRBJ2-1; D possibly corresponds to TRBD1 (5 bases). The CDR3 runs to 17 residues. Trimming took 1 base from V and 0 from J, leaving 13 bases between them. CDR1 and CDR2 from the germline V gene are MNHEY and SMNVEV (reference sequence). The CDR3 DNA sequence: TGTGCCAGCAGTTTATTCGCGACAGAAATCTCCTACAATGAGCAGTTCTTC. Protein product: CASSLFATEISYNEQFF.

The rearrangement links TRBV20-1 to TRBJ1-2; D is uncertain. The CDR3 consists of 16 residues. CDR1 and CDR2 (germline): DFQATT, SNEGSKA (reference sequence). V was pared by 0 bases and J by 4 bases, with 18 bases between. CDR3 protein: CSARDLARHEIYGYTF. The CDR3 DNA reads as TGCAGTGCTAGAGATTTGGCAAGACACGAAATCTATGGCTACACCTTC.

The chain couples TRBV7-3 to TRBJ2-1; TRBD2 matches at 7 bases. Germline lookup yields CDR1 SGHTA and CDR2 FQGTGA. CDR3 length equals 13 residues. The J segment lost 7 bases and the V segment lost 5 bases, leaving 5 bases of the junction unmatched. CDR3 sequence reads: CASSVWGGNEQFF. In DNA, the CDR3 is TGTGCCAGCAGCGTTTGGGGAGGGAATGAGCAGTTCTTC. The variable domain in full, with the rest retrieved from reference TRBV7-3 and TRBJ2-1, is GAGVSQTPSNKVTEKGKYVELRCDPISGHTALYWYRQSLGQGPEFLIYFQGTGAADDSGLPNDRFFAVRPEGSVSTLKIQRTERGDSAVYLCASSVWGGNEQFFGPGTRLTVL.